This T cell receptor beta chain is drawn from a study of shared clonotypes between healthy human individuals. Genomic DNA belonging to each subset was distributed in equal measure over several immunoSEQ plates. The repertoire was sequenced with immunoSEQ multiplex PCR; TCRdb's copy has only in-frame clones and lacks some. Among roughly 760,000 clones listed, roughly 70% were seen once. All the donors were Caucasian adults who lived in Nashville, Tennessee. V was clipped by 5 bases and J by 3 bases, with 13 bases between them. The CDR3 length is 15 residues. Germline CDR1 reads SGHTA; CDR2 reads FQGNSA.

The sequence was obtained from a woman between 25 and 40 years old in good health. Sequenced input: memory CD4+ T cells sorted from blood. Regarding subset: CD45RA-negative fraction. This rearrangement joins TRBV7-2 to TRBJ1-4; D may be TRBD1 (6 bases). CDR3 nucleotide sequence: TGTGCCAGCAGCCCTCGAAGGGGGGCTAATGAAAAACTGTTTTTT. Amino acid sequence: CASSPRRGANEKLFF. Complete variable domain (other parts from reference TRBV7-2 and TRBJ1-4): GAGVSQSPSNKVTEKGKDVELRCDPISGHTALYWYRQSLGQGLEFLIYFQGNSAPDKSGLPSDRFSAERTGGSVSTLTIQRTQQEDSAVYLCASSPRRGANEKLFFGSGTQLSVL.